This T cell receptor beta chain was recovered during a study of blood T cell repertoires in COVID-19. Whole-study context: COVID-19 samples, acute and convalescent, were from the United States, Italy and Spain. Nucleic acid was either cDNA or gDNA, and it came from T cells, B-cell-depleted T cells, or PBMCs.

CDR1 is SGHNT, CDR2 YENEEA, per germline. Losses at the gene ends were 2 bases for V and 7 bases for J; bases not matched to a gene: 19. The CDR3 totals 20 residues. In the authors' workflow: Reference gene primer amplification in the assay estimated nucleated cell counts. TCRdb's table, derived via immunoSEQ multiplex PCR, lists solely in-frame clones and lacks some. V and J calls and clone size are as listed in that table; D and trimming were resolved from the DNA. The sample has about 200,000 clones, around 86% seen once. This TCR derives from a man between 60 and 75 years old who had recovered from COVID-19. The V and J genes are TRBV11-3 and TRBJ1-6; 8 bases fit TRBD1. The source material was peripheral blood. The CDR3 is CASSLNHGQGSHHSNSPLHF. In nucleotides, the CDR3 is TGTGCCAGCAGCTTAAACCACGGACAGGGCTCCCATCACAGCAATTCACCCCTCCACTTT.